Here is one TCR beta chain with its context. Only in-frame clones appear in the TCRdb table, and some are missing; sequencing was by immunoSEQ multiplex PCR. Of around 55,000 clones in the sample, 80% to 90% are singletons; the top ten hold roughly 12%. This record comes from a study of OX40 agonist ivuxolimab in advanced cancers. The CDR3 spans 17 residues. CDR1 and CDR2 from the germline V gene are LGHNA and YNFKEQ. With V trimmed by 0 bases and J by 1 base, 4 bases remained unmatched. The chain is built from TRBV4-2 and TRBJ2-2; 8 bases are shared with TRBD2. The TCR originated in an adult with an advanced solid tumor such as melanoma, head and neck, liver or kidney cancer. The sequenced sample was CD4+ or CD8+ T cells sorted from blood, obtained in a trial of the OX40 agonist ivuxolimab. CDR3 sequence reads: CASSQDSLAGNTGELFF. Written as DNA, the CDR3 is TGTGCCAGCAGCCAAGATTCCCTAGCGGGGAACACCGGGGAGCTGTTTTTT.